A selection of T cell receptor beta chains follows, all from one sample in a study of OX40 agonist ivuxolimab in advanced cancers. Only in-frame clones appear in the TCRdb table, and some are missing; sequencing was by immunoSEQ multiplex PCR. The table lists some 45,000 clones, around nine tenths of them singletons. Source: CD4+ or CD8+ T cells sorted from blood, taken in a trial of the OX40 agonist ivuxolimab. These TCRs come from an adult with an advanced solid tumor such as melanoma, head and neck, liver or kidney cancer. Both conserved end residues are part of each CDR3. D genes are given only for firm matches. Only part of the rows carry a size: once, few, many, or a class if the clone is expanded.

v_call: TRBV4-1
d_call: NA
clone_size: once
j_call: TRBJ2-7
cdr3_nt: TGCGCCAGCAGCCAGGAAGACTGGCAAGGAGCCTACGAGCAGTACTTC
cdr3_aa: CASSQEDWQGAYEQYF

v_call: TRBV4-3
d_call: TRBD2
clone_size: NA
j_call: TRBJ2-2
cdr3_nt: TGCGCCAGCCAGCCTGCGGGGGGAAACACCGGGGAGCTGTTTTTT
cdr3_aa: CASQPAGGNTGELFF

v_call: TRBV19
d_call: NA
clone_size: NA
j_call: TRBJ1-5
cdr3_nt: TGTGCCAGTAGTAAGGGGCTGGATCAGCCCCAGCATTTT
cdr3_aa: CASSKGLDQPQHF

v_call: TRBV2
d_call: TRBD2
clone_size: once
j_call: TRBJ2-1
cdr3_nt: TGTGCCAGCAGCGCCCCCGGGGGGGCCTCCTACAATGAGCAGTTCTTC
cdr3_aa: CASSAPGGASYNEQFF

v_call: TRBV4-3
d_call: NA
clone_size: once
j_call: TRBJ1-1
cdr3_nt: TGCGCCAGCAGCCAAGGATTCAAGGGGAACACTGAAGCTTTCTTT
cdr3_aa: CASSQGFKGNTEAFF

v_call: TRBV9
d_call: NA
clone_size: once
j_call: TRBJ2-7
cdr3_nt: TGTGCCAGCAGCCTCTCGGGCGGAAACTACGAGCAGTACTTC
cdr3_aa: CASSLSGGNYEQYF

v_call: TRBV7-8
d_call: NA
clone_size: NA
j_call: TRBJ1-6
cdr3_nt: TGTGCCAGCAGCACTTCCTATAATTCACCCCTCCACTTT
cdr3_aa: CASSTSYNSPLHF

v_call: TRBV5-1
d_call: TRBD1
clone_size: NA
j_call: TRBJ1-5
cdr3_nt: TGCGCCAGCAGCTTGGGGTGGCAGGGGGATCAGCCCCAGCATTTT
cdr3_aa: CASSLGWQGDQPQHF

v_call: TRBV7-8
d_call: NA
clone_size: once
j_call: TRBJ1-5
cdr3_nt: TGTGCCAGCAGCTTTAGGGGGAATCAGCCCCAGCATTTT
cdr3_aa: CASSFRGNQPQHF

v_call: TRBV9
d_call: TRBD1
clone_size: NA
j_call: TRBJ2-7
cdr3_nt: TGTGCCAGCAGCGCCGATGGTGGGACAGGCTCCTACGAGCAGTACTTC
cdr3_aa: CASSADGGTGSYEQYF